The 15 T cell receptor beta chains reported below all come from one sample, sequenced in a study of OX40 agonist ivuxolimab in advanced cancers. Sequenced by immunoSEQ multiplex PCR; TCRdb stores in-frame clones only, minus some. The repertoire consists of approximately 80,000 clones, with about 89% occurring once and the leading ten covering approximately 0.41%. The specimen was CD4+ or CD8+ T cells sorted from blood, collected in a trial of the OX40 agonist ivuxolimab. The source of these receptors is an adult with an advanced solid tumor such as melanoma, head and neck, liver or kidney cancer.

The chain joins TRBV10-3 to TRBJ2-2; unclear D gene. This CDR3 is 14 amino acids long. V was shortened by 3 bases and J by 7 bases, with 12 bases between the two germline ends. Germline V lookup: CDR1 ENHRY, CDR2 SYGVKD. This CDR3 is CAISEGMGSGELFF. CDR3 DNA: TGTGCCATCAGTGAAGGAATGGGCAGCGGGGAGCTGTTTTTT.

The chain recombines TRBV5-1 with TRBJ2-3; TRBD1 agrees at 9 bases. V shed 5 bases and J 2 bases; nucleotides not matched to a gene: 21. The CDR3 extends over 20 amino acids. Germline assignment: CDR1 SGHRS and CDR2 YFSETQ. The CDR3 is CASRSTPRDRVPIYTDTQYF. The CDR3 DNA follows: TGCGCCAGCAGAAGTACCCCCCGGGACAGGGTGCCAATTTACACAGATACGCAGTATTTT. The full variable domain, with the rest looked up from reference TRBV5-1 and TRBJ2-3, is KAGVTQTPRYLIKTRGQQVTLSCSPISGHRSVSWYQQTPGQGLQFLFEYFSETQRNKGNFPGRFSGRQFSNSRSEMNVSTLELGDSALYLCASRSTPRDRVPIYTDTQYFGPGTRLTVL.

V and J are TRBV11-3 and TRBJ2-2; tentatively, D is TRBD1 (5 bases). V was shortened by 3 bases and J by 0 bases, with 5 bases between the two germline ends. Germline V lookup: CDR1 SGHNT, CDR2 YENEEA. This CDR3 has 14 residues. The CDR3 sequence is CASSFRANTGELFF. In DNA form, the CDR3 reads TGTGCCAGCAGCTTCAGGGCGAACACCGGGGAGCTGTTTTTT.

The chain employs TRBV7-2 and TRBJ2-3, with D perhaps assigned TRBD1 or TRBD2 (7 bases each). Trimming removed 5 bases at V and 1 base at J, with 13 bases between. In germline, CDR1 is SGHTA, CDR2 FQGNSA. This CDR3 has 15 residues. The CDR3 coding sequence is TGTGCCAGCAGCCAGGGGGGGCGGCGCACAGATACGCAGTATTTT. Translation: CASSQGGRRTDTQYF.

This sequence joins TRBV7-2 and TRBJ2-7, with D unclear. V lost 2 bases and J 3 bases, leaving 5 bases between the germline ends. The CDR3 loop spans 12 amino acids. The germline V gene encodes CDR1 SGHTA and CDR2 FQGNSA. This CDR3 reads CASSLYGYEQYF. The CDR3 DNA reads as TGTGCCAGCAGCTTATACGGCTACGAGCAGTACTTC. The complete variable domain, with remaining parts taken from reference TRBV7-2 and TRBJ2-7, reads GAGVSQSPSNKVTEKGKDVELRCDPISGHTALYWYRQSLGQGLEFLIYFQGNSAPDKSGLPSDRFSAERTGGSVSTLTIQRTQQEDSAVYLCASSLYGYEQYFGPGTRLTVT.

This rearrangement joins TRBV5-1 to TRBJ1-2; possibly TRBD1 for D (6 bases). Trimming cost V 3 bases and J 7 bases, with 19 bases left between them. This CDR3 comprises 15 residues. Germline CDR1 is SGHRS and CDR2 is YFSETQ. CDR3 DNA: TGCGCCAGCAGCTCACAGGGATGGGATTACCCTGGCTACACCTTC. Its translation is CASSSQGWDYPGYTF. The full variable domain, completed using reference TRBV5-1 and TRBJ1-2, is KAGVTQTPRYLIKTRGQQVTLSCSPISGHRSVSWYQQTPGQGLQFLFEYFSETQRNKGNFPGRFSGRQFSNSRSEMNVSTLELGDSALYLCASSSQGWDYPGYTFGSGTRLTVV.

This chain links TRBV29-1 with TRBJ2-3; either TRBD1 or TRBD2 may supply D (5 bases each). Looked up from germline, CDR1 is SQVTM and CDR2 is ANQGSEA. V lost 4 bases and J 4 bases, leaving 12 bases between the germline ends. The CDR3 has 13 amino acids. CDR3 loop: CSVGPGRADTQYF. CDR3 nucleotides: TGCAGCGTTGGTCCGGGGCGGGCAGATACGCAGTATTTT.

The chain has TRBV9 and TRBJ1-1, with 8 bases lining up with TRBD1. Trimming cost V 4 bases and J 2 bases; bases outside gene matches: 4. The germline gives CDR1 SGDLS, CDR2 YYNGEE. The CDR3 length is 14 residues. The CDR3 here is CASSFGQGNTEAFF. The CDR3 nucleotides read TGTGCCAGCAGCTTCGGACAGGGAAACACTGAAGCTTTCTTT.

V usage is TRBV2 and J usage is TRBJ1-1; perhaps TRBD1 as D (6 bases). The ends were cut back, 3 bases at V and 4 bases at J, with 9 bases in the middle. The CDR3 consists of 13 residues. Germline-derived CDR1 and CDR2 are SNHLY and FYNNEI. CDR3 in DNA: TGTGCCAGCAGTGACGACAGGCCCACTGAAGCTTTCTTT. Its translation: CASSDDRPTEAFF.

The gene calls are TRBV28 and TRBJ2-7; tentatively, D is TRBD1 or TRBD2 (5 bases each). CDR3 length equals 15 residues. Germline V lookup: CDR1 MDHEN, CDR2 SYDVKM. V lost 4 bases to trimming and J lost 4 bases, with 17 bases between them. CDR3 residues: CASSSGGEGAYEQYF. The CDR3, as DNA: TGTGCCAGCAGTTCTGGGGGAGAGGGAGCTTACGAGCAGTACTTC.

V gene TRBV7-2 combines with J gene TRBJ2-3; no firm D call. The CDR3 has 12 amino acids. CDR1 is SGHTA, CDR2 FQGNSA, per germline. V lost 1 base and J lost 7, with 6 bases in between. CDR3 sequence (DNA): TGTGCCAGCAGCTTAGATCTCCATACGCAGTATTTT. It codes for CASSLDLHTQYF.

The J gene is TRBJ1-4, the V gene TRBV13; 8 bases are a match to TRBD1. Germline CDR1 and CDR2: PRHDT and FYEKMQ (reference sequence). This CDR3 is 14 amino acids long. Trimming took 6 bases from V and 4 from J; bases not matched to a gene: 4. The chain's CDR3 is CASRQGGGNEKLFF. CDR3 bases: TGTGCCAGCAGACAGGGGGGAGGTAATGAAAAACTGTTTTTT.

The V gene is TRBV28, the J gene TRBJ2-3; maybe TRBD2 (6 bases). Trimming took off 4 bases at V and 2 bases at J, with 13 bases between the two ends. Germline CDR1 reads MDHEN; CDR2 reads SYDVKM. The length of the CDR3 is 15 residues. Here the CDR3 DNA reads TGTGCCAGCAGTTCCCCTAGCGAGCCCACAGATACGCAGTATTTT. As protein: CASSSPSEPTDTQYF.

The V call is TRBV19, the J call TRBJ2-2, with TRBD2 identical over 8 bases. Germline CDR1 LNHDA, CDR2 SQIVND (reference sequence). Losses at the gene ends were 8 bases for V and 0 bases for J; bases not matched to a gene: 5. This CDR3 has 15 residues. CDR3 region: CASSSGSANTGELFF. The CDR3 DNA reads TGTGCCAGTTCTAGCGGGTCCGCGAACACCGGGGAGCTGTTTTTT.

The genes are TRBV10-1 and TRBJ2-5; the match to TRBD1 covers 7 bases. Germline CDR1 is WNHNN and CDR2 is SYGVQD (reference sequence). The CDR3 is made up of 14 amino acids. V was pared by 5 bases and J by 1 base, with 4 bases of the junction left unmatched. CDR3 DNA: TGCGCCAGCAGTATCGGGACAGCCCAAGAGACCCAGTACTTC. It yields the protein CASSIGTAQETQYF.